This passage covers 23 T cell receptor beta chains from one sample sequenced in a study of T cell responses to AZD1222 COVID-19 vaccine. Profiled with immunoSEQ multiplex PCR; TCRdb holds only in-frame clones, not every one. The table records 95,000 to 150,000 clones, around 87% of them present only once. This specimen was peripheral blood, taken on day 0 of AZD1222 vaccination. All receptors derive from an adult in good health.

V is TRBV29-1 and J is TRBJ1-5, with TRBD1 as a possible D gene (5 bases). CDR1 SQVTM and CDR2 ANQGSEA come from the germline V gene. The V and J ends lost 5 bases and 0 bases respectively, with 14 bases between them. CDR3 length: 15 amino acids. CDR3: CSVRVGVASNQPQHF. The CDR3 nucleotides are TGCAGCGTTCGGGTGGGGGTTGCTAGCAATCAGCCCCAGCATTTT.

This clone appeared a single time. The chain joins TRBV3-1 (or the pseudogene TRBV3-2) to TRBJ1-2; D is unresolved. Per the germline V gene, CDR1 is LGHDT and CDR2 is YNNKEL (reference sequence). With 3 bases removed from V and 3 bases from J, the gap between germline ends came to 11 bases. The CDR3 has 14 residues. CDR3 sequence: CASSQHGSDYGYTF. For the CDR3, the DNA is TGTGCCAGCAGCCAGCACGGCTCCGACTATGGCTACACCTTC.

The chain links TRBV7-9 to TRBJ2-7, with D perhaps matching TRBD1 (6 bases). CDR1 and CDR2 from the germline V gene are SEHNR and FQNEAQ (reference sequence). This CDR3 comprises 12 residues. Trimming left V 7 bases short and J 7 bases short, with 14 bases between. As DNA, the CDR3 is TGTGCCAGCACCCCAGTAGGGGGAGAGCAGTACTTC. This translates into CASTPVGGEQYF.

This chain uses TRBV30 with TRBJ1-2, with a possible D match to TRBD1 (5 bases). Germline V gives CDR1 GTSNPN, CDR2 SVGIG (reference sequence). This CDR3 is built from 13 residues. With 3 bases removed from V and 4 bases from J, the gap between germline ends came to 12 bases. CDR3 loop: CAWSWAGSYGYTF. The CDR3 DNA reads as TGTGCCTGGAGCTGGGCAGGGTCCTATGGCTACACCTTC. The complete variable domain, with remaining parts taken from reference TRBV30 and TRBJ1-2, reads SQTIHQWPATLVQPVGSPLSLECTVEGTSNPNLYWYRQAAGRGLQLLFYSVGIGQISSEVPQNLSASRPQDRQFILSSKKLLLSDSGFYLCAWSWAGSYGYTFGSGTRLTVV.

Here the CDR3 reads CASSHLPQGAGEAFF. In DNA, the CDR3 is TGTGCCAGCAGCCACCTCCCTCAGGGGGCGGGTGAAGCTTTCTTT. V and J are TRBV14 and TRBJ1-1; 8 bases are a match to TRBD1. CDR3 size: 15 residues. Germline V gene sequence: CDR1 SGHDN, CDR2 FVKESK. The V segment lost 3 bases and the J segment 7 bases; nucleotides outside the gene matches: 10. The complete variable domain, with remaining parts taken from reference TRBV14 and TRBJ1-1, reads EAGVTQFPSHSVIEKGQTVTLRCDPISGHDNLYWYRRVMGKEIKFLLHFVKESKQDESGMPNNRFLAERTGGTYSTLKVQPAELEDSGVYFCASSHLPQGAGEAFFGQGTRLTVV.

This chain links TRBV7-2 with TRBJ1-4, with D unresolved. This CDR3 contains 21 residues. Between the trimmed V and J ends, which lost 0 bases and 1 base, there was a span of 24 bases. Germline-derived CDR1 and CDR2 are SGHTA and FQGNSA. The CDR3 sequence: CASSLASVGFAGTLTNEKLFF. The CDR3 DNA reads TGTGCCAGCAGCTTAGCGTCGGTGGGGTTTGCGGGAACGCTAACTAATGAAAAACTGTTTTTT.

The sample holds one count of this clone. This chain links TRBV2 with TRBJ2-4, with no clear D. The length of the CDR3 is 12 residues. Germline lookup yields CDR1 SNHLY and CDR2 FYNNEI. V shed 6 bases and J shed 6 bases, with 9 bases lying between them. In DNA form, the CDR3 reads TGTGCCAGCAGGCCGGACCTAAACATTCAGTACTTC. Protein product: CASRPDLNIQYF.

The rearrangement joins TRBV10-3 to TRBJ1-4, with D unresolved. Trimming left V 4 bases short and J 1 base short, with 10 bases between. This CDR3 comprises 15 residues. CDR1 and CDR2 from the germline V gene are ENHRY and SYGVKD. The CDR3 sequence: CAISGTQETNEKLFF. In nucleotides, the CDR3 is TGTGCCATCAGTGGTACCCAAGAAACTAATGAAAAACTGTTTTTT.

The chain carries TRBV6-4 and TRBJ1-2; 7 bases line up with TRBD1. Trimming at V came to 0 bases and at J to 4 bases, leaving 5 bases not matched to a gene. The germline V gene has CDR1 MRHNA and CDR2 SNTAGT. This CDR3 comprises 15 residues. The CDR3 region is CASSDSAGGRYGYTF. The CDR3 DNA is TGTGCCAGCAGTGACTCAGCAGGGGGACGCTATGGCTACACCTTC.

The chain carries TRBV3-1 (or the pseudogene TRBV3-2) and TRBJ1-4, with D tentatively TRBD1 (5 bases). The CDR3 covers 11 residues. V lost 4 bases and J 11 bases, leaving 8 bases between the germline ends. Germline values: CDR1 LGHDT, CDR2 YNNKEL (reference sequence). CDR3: CASSLGEKLFF. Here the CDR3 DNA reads TGTGCCAGCAGCCTAGGGGAGAAACTGTTTTTT.

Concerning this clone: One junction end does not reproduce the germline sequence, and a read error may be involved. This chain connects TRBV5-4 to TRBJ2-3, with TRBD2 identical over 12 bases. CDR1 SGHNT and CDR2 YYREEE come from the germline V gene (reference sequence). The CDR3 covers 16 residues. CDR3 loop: CASSEAGGLAGSLGNF. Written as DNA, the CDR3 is TGTGCCAGCAGCGAGGCGGGGGGACTAGCGGGCTCCCTTGGGAATTTT.

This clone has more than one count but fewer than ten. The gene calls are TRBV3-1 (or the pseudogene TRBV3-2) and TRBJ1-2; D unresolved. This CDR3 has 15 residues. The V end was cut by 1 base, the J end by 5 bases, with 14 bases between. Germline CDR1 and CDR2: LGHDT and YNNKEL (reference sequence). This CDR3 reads CASSQVVGQAYGYTF. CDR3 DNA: TGTGCCAGCAGCCAAGTGGTAGGGCAGGCATATGGCTACACCTTC.

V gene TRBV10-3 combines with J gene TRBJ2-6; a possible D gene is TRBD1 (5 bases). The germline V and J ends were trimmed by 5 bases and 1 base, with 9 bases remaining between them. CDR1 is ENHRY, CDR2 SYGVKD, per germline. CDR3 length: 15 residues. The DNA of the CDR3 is TGTGCCATCAGTCCAGGGCGATCTGGGGCCAACGTCCTGACTTTC. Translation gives CAISPGRSGANVLTF.

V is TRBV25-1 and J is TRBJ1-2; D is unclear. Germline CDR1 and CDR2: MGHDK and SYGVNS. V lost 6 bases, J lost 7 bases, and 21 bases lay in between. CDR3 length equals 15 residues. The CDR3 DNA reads TGTGCCAGCAGACCCACTCGGACGCGTTTAGGTGGCTACACCTTC. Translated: CASRPTRTRLGGYTF.

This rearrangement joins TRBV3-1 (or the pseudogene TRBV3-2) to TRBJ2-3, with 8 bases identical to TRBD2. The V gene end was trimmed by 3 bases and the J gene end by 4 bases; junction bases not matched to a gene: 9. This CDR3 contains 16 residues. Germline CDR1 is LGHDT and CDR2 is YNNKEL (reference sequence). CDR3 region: CASSHGTSSKADTQYF. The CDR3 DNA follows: TGTGCCAGCAGCCACGGGACTAGTTCTAAGGCAGATACGCAGTATTTT.

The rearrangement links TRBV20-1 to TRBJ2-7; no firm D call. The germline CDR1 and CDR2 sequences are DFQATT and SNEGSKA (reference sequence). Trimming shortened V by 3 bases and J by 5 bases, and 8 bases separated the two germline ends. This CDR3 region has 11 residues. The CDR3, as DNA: TGCAGTGCTAGCCCGGACCACGAGCAGTACTTC. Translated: CSASPDHEQYF.

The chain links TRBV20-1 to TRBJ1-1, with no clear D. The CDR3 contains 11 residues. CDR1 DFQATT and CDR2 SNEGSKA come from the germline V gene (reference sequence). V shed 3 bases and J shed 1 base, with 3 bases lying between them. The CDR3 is CSASENTEAFF. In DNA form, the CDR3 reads TGCAGTGCTAGTGAGAACACTGAAGCTTTCTTT.

The CDR3 reads CASSLAQRGYQETQYF. In DNA, the CDR3 is TGTGCCAGCAGCTTGGCCCAGCGGGGGTACCAAGAGACCCAGTACTTC. The J gene is TRBJ2-5, the V gene TRBV5-4; 8 bases are shared with TRBD2. The germline V gene encodes CDR1 SGHNT and CDR2 YYREEE (reference sequence). V shed 0 bases and J 0 bases; nucleotides not matched to a gene: 4. This CDR3 has 16 residues. The full variable domain, in which reference TRBV5-4 and TRBJ2-5 provide the parts outside the CDR3, is ETGVTQSPTHLIKTRGQQVTLRCSSQSGHNTVSWYQQALGQGPQFIFQYYREEENGRGNFPPRFSGLQFPNYSSELNVNALELDDSALYLCASSLAQRGYQETQYFGPGTRLLVL.

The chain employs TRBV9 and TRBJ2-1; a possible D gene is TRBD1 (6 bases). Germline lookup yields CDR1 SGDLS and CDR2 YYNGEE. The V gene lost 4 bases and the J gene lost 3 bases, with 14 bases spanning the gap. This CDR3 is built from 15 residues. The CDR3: CASSPGQRFYNEQFF. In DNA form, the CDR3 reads TGTGCCAGCAGCCCTGGACAGCGCTTCTACAATGAGCAGTTCTTC. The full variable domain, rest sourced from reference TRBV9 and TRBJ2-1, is DSGVTQTPKHLITATGQRVTLRCSPRSGDLSVYWYQQSLDQGLQFLIQYYNGEERAKGNILERFSAQQFPDLHSELNLSSLELGDSALYFCASSPGQRFYNEQFFGPGTRLTVL.

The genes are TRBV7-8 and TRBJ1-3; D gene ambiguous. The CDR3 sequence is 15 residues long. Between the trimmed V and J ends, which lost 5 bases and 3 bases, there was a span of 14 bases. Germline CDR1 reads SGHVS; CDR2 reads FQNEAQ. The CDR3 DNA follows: TGTGCCAGCAGCCTGGCTTTTGGATTTGGAAACACCATATATTTT. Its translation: CASSLAFGFGNTIYF.

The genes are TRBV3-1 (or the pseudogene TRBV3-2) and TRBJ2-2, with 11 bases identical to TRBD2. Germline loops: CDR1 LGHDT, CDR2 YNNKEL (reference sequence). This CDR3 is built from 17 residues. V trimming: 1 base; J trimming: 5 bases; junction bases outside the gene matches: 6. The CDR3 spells CASSQASASGGTGELFF. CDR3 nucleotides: TGTGCCAGCAGCCAAGCCTCGGCTAGCGGGGGGACCGGGGAGCTGTTTTTT.

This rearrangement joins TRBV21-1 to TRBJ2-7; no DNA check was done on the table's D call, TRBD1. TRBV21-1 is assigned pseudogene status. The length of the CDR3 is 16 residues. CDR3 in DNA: TGTGCCAGCAGCAGAGCGGGGACAGGGGGGATACGCGAGCAGTACTTC. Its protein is CASSRAGTGGIREQYF.

The CDR3 region is CASSQIGQGPTNTGELFF. CDR3 DNA sequence: TGTGCCAGCAGTCAAATCGGACAGGGGCCGACCAACACCGGGGAGCTGTTTTTT. V and J are TRBV6-6 and TRBJ2-2, with 9 bases fitting TRBD1. CDR1 and CDR2 from the germline V gene are MNHNY and SVGAGI (reference sequence). The CDR3 contains 18 residues. V shed 5 bases, J shed 2 bases, and the junction held 12 bases outside the gene matches.